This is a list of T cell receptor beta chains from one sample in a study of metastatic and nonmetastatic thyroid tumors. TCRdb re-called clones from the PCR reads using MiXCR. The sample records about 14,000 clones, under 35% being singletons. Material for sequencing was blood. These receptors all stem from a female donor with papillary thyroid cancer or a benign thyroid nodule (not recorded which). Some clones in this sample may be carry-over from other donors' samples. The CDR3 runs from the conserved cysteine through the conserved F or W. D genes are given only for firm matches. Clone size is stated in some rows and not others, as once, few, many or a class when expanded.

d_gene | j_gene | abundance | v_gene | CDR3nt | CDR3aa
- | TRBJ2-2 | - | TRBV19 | TGTGCCAGTAGCTGTGGGACAACCGGGGAGCTGTTTTTT | CASSCGTTGELFF
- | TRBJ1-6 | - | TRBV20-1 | TGCAGTGCTAGATCTTTCAGGGGTGCCGGCAATTCACCCCTCCACTTT | CSARSFRGAGNSPLHF
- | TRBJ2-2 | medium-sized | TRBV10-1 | TGCGCCAGCAGTGAGAGACGGGCTCCCACCGGGGAGCTGTTTTTT | CASSERRAPTGELFF
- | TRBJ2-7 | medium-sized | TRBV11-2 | TGTGCCAGCAGCTTAGGGGGTGGCGACGAGCAGTACTTC | CASSLGGGDEQYF
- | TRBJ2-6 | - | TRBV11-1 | TGTGCCAGCAGACTCCTCGGCATTCCTGGGGCCAACGTCCTGACTTTC | CASRLLGIPGANVLTF
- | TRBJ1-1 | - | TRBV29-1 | TGCAGCGATCTTGAACAGTCAATGAACACTGAAGCTTTCTTT | CSDLEQSMNTEAFF
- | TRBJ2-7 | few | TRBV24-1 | TGTGCCACCAGTTCTAGCGTGAGCTCCTACGAGCAGTACTTC | CATSSSVSSYEQYF
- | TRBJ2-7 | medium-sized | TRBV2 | TGTGCCAGCAGTGAAACGGGGGCGGGTATGTCCTACGAGCAGTACTTC | CASSETGAGMSYEQYF
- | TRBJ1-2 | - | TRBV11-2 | TGTGCCAGCAGGCTTCTTGAGAACTATGGCTACACCTTC | CASRLLENYGYTF
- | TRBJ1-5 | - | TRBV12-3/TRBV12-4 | TGTGTCAGCATTCGGGACATCCAGCCCCAGCATTTT | CVSIRDIQPQHF
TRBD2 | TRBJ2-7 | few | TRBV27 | TGTGCCAGCAGTTTATTTGCTAGCGGGAGGGGATACGAGCAGTACTTC | CASSLFASGRGYEQYF
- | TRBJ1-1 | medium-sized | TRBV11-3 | TGTGCCAGCAGCTATAGGGGCGATCCTGAAGCTTTCTTT | CASSYRGDPEAFF
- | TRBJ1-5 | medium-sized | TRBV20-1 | TGCAGTGCTAGAGACGCGTCTTGGGGGAATCAGCCCCAGCATTTT | CSARDASWGNQPQHF
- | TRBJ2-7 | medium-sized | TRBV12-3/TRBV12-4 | TGTGCCAGCAGTCCGCCCGGACCGCGCAACGAGCAGTACTTC | CASSPPGPRNEQYF
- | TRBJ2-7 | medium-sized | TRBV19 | TGTGCCAGTAGTAGCCCCAACGGTCTAGAGCAGTACTTC | CASSSPNGLEQYF
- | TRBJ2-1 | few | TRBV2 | TGTGCCAGCGGTCTTTGGGCGCAAGAAAATGAGCAGTTCTTC | CASGLWAQENEQFF
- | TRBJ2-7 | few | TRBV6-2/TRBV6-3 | TGTGCCAGCAGTTTCCACCTCCGGAACTACGAGCAGTACTTC | CASSFHLRNYEQYF